This TCR beta chain was identified in a study of blood T cell repertoires in COVID-19. Looking at the study overall: Researchers got acute and convalescent COVID-19 samples from the United States, Italy and Spain.

This clone was recorded a few times. Using immunoSEQ multiplex PCR, the repertoire was profiled, and TCRdb retains in-frame clones only, with some absent. The data show some 96,000 clones, roughly 87% seen once. The CDR3 is 14 amino acids. Per germline, CDR1 LGHNA and CDR2 YNFKEQ. The trim removed 0 bases at V and 4 bases at J, leaving 2 bases unmatched. The receptor was derived from a man aged 25 to 45 in a cohort sampled during active COVID-19. The sequenced sample consisted of peripheral blood. V usage is TRBV4-2 and J usage is TRBJ1-1; TRBD1 aligns across 7 bases. The CDR3 region is CASSQDWTGTEAFF. The CDR3 coding sequence is TGTGCCAGCAGCCAAGATTGGACAGGCACTGAAGCTTTCTTT.